Below are 2 T cell receptor beta chains sequenced from a single sample in a study of T cells in women clearing cervical HPV infection. Profiled with immunoSEQ multiplex PCR; TCRdb holds only in-frame clones, not every one. This sample's table has about 20,000 clones. The sample comprised blood buffy coat. Receptor source: a woman aged 18-70 years with a cervical HPV16 infection that either progressed to CIN3+ or cleared (not recorded which).

With respect to this clone: The read ends 3 residues early relative to the CDR3; the germline J gene fills the gap. The rearrangement links TRBV12-3 or TRBV12-4 to TRBJ2-7; D might be TRBD2 (5 bases). With 3 bases removed from V and 6 bases from J, the gap between germline ends came to 12 bases. The CDR3 is 13 residues long. This CDR3 reads CASSLSTGSEQYF. CDR3 DNA, as far as it was read: TGTGCCAGCAGTTTGAGTACGGGGTCCGAG.

Remarks on this clone: The CDR3 is cut off 3 residues early in the read; its end comes from the germline J gene. The rearrangement joins TRBV20-1 to TRBJ2-3; D unclear. Germline CDR1 reads DFQATT; CDR2 reads SNEGSKA (reference sequence). The CDR3 has 11 amino acids. V lost 7 bases and J 5 bases, leaving 10 bases between the germline ends. The part of the CDR3 DNA that was read is TGCAGTGAGGCTGTTGGAGATACG. Residues: CSEAVGDT. The whole CDR3 reads CSEAVGDTQYF.